A selection of T cell receptor beta chains follows, all from one sample in a study of T-cell reconstitution after alpha-beta-depleted transplantation in children. One entry per CDR3 protein results from TCRdb running MiXCR on the PCR reads. The table has 150,000 to 200,000 distinct CDR3 sequences, just over 14% seen once. The sequencing here drew on PBMCs from the stem cell graft donor, taken from the stem cell graft. Receptors were obtained from a human donor who donated a stem cell graft to a child with acute lymphoblastic leukemia. Both conserved end residues are part of each CDR3. The D gene is left open where the match is weak. Size is omitted from some rows. Given values are once, few, many or a class for expanded clones.

TRBJ2-7	-	many	TRBV7-2	TGTGCCAGCAGCTTAAGGCACGGCTACGAGCAGTACTTC	CASSLRHGYEQYF
TRBJ2-1	-	many	TRBV3-1	TGTGCCAGCAGCCAAGGGCTGCGGAGCTCCTACAATGAGCAGTTCTTC	CASSQGLRSSYNEQFF
TRBJ2-1	-	-	TRBV5-4	TGTGCCAGCAGCCGGGACTCCAACAATGAGCAGTTCTTC	CASSRDSNNEQFF
TRBJ2-7	TRBD1	many	TRBV7-2	TGTGCCAGCAGCTTAGCGACAGGGGGTCTCGAGCAGTACTTC	CASSLATGGLEQYF
TRBJ2-1	-	many	TRBV2	TGTGCCAGCAGGGCCTCGGGCCGATACAATGAGCAGTTCTTC	CASRASGRYNEQFF
TRBJ1-3	-	many	TRBV5-1	TGCGCCAGCAGCTTAGGAGGGGTCGGAAACACCATATATTTT	CASSLGGVGNTIYF
TRBJ2-2	-	many	TRBV12-3/TRBV12-4	TGTGCCAGCAGCTGGGGACAACCTAACACCGGGGAGCTGTTTTTT	CASSWGQPNTGELFF
TRBJ2-5	TRBD2	-	TRBV11-2	TGTGCCAGCAGCTGGGGGGGTAGAAGTCAAGAGACCCAGTACTTC	CASSWGGRSQETQYF
TRBJ1-5	TRBD1	-	TRBV12-3/TRBV12-4	TGTGCCAGCAGTCTTACAGGGGGCAGTCAGCCCCAGCATTTT	CASSLTGGSQPQHF
TRBJ2-3	TRBD1	many	TRBV7-9	TGTGCCAGCAACCCTACAGGGGGCACAGATACGCAGTATTTT	CASNPTGGTDTQYF
TRBJ2-3	-	many	TRBV5-1	TGCGCCAGCAGGCCTGACAGCACTAGCACAGATACGCAGTATTTT	CASRPDSTSTDTQYF
TRBJ2-7	TRBD2	-	TRBV6-1	TGTGCCAGCAGCGAGGTCGCAGCGGGAAGCTACGAGCAGTACTTC	CASSEVAAGSYEQYF
TRBJ2-5	TRBD2	-	TRBV12-3/TRBV12-4	TGTGCCAGCAGTTTAGCATTGGGGGGAGGGGAGACCCAGTACTTC	CASSLALGGGETQYF
TRBJ1-4	TRBD1	few	TRBV12-3/TRBV12-4	TGTGCCAGCAGTAGTGGATGGGACAGCCTTGCAACTAATGAAAAACTGTTTTTT	CASSSGWDSLATNEKLFF
TRBJ1-2	-	-	TRBV29-1	TGCAGCGAGGATGGCTACACCTTC	CSEDGYTF
TRBJ2-1	-	-	TRBV11-3	TGTGCCAGCAGCTCCTCGACTGGATACAATGAGCAGTTCTTC	CASSSSTGYNEQFF
TRBJ2-7	TRBD2	many	TRBV28	TGTGCCAGCAGTGTACTGGGAGGGCTAGCGGGAGGGTACGAGCAGTACTTC	CASSVLGGLAGGYEQYF
TRBJ2-7	-	-	TRBV5-1	TGCGCCAGCAGCAGTACTATCGGAGACTCCTACGAGCAGTACTTC	CASSSTIGDSYEQYF
TRBJ2-7	TRBD2	-	TRBV12-3/TRBV12-4	TGTGCCAGCAGTCCCGAACGGACTAGCGGGACCTACGAGCAGTACTTC	CASSPERTSGTYEQYF
TRBJ2-2	-	many	TRBV10-2	TGCGCCAGCAGTGAGTTGGGCGGAACCGGGGAGCTGTTTTTT	CASSELGGTGELFF
TRBJ2-7	-	many	TRBV5-1	TGCGCCAGCAGCTTGGGTAGGGGAGGCTACGAGCAGTACTTC	CASSLGRGGYEQYF
TRBJ1-4	TRBD1	many	TRBV9	TGTGCCAGCAGCGTTCAGGGGGCGGGTAATGAAAAACTGTTTTTT	CASSVQGAGNEKLFF
TRBJ2-7	-	many	TRBV20-1	TGCAGTGCTAGCGGGGGCTTCGTGAAGCAGTACTTC	CSASGGFVKQYF
TRBJ2-3	-	many	TRBV20-1	TGCAGTGCTAGAGATCTCAGTGGACAGCCGACAGATACGCAGTATTTT	CSARDLSGQPTDTQYF
TRBJ2-1	-	many	TRBV12-5	TGTGCTAGTGGTTTGTTGGGAATTGGACAACAATGGGACAATGAGCAGTTCTTC	CASGLLGIGQQWDNEQFF
TRBJ2-4	TRBD2	-	TRBV10-3	TGTGCCATCAGTGATCCCGGGACTAGTACAAACATTCAGTACTTC	CAISDPGTSTNIQYF
TRBJ1-6	-	many	TRBV5-1	TGCGCCAGCAGCTTGGGAGGGGGTGATTCACCCCTCCACTTT	CASSLGGGDSPLHF
TRBJ1-1	-	-	TRBV6-5	TGTGCCAGCAGTTACTCGAGCTCTGGATTGTCTGAAGCTTTCTTT	CASSYSSSGLSEAFF
TRBJ1-2	TRBD1	many	TRBV5-8	TGTGCCAGCAGCTTGGATCAGGGGGATAACTATGGCTACACCTTC	CASSLDQGDNYGYTF
TRBJ2-1	TRBD2	many	TRBV10-3	TGTGCCATCAGTGAGTCTGGCGGGAGGCCCTCCTACAATGAGCAGTTCTTC	CAISESGGRPSYNEQFF
TRBJ2-2	-	many	TRBV5-5	TGTGCCAGCAGCTCAGGGCCCACTTATTCGAACACCGGGGAGCTGTTTTTT	CASSSGPTYSNTGELFF
TRBJ2-1	TRBD2	many	TRBV2	TGTGCCAGCAGTGAACGGGACGGGGGGATATACGGGCAGTTCTTC	CASSERDGGIYGQFF
TRBJ1-1	-	many	TRBV29-1	TGCAGCGTTGATGGCAGAAACACTGAAGCTTTCTTT	CSVDGRNTEAFF
TRBJ2-1	TRBD2	many	TRBV20-1	TGCAGTGCTAGAGTTCTAGCGGGAAGGTCGGGTGAGCAGTTCTTC	CSARVLAGRSGEQFF
TRBJ2-1	-	many	TRBV2	TGTGCCAGCTCCGGCCAGGGACTGGGAAACAATGAGCAGTTCTTC	CASSGQGLGNNEQFF
TRBJ1-1	-	-	TRBV7-2	TGTGCCAGCAGCTCCCCCTCGGCAGCCATGAACACTGAAGCTTTCTTT	CASSSPSAAMNTEAFF
TRBJ2-1	TRBD2	many	TRBV7-2	TGTGCCAGCAGCTTAAGAAGATTCTCGACTAGCGGCCCCAATGAGCAGTTCTTC	CASSLRRFSTSGPNEQFF
TRBJ2-1	-	many	TRBV20-1	TGCAGTGCTAGCAAAATAGCGGCAGTTAACAATGAGCAGTTCTTC	CSASKIAAVNNEQFF
TRBJ2-3	-	-	TRBV11-1	TGTGCCATCAGCTCCGGGCCCCCGGGGGATACGCAGTATTTT	CAISSGPPGDTQYF
TRBJ2-2	-	-	TRBV5-1	TGCGCCAGCAGCTTAAACGGAGGTTTGAACACCGGGGAGCTGTTTTTT	CASSLNGGLNTGELFF
TRBJ2-7	TRBD2	many	TRBV6-1	TGTGCCAGCAGTCAAGCGGGAGGGGACCACGAGCAGTACTTC	CASSQAGGDHEQYF
TRBJ2-1	-	many	TRBV28	TGTGCCAGCATCAAAAGTGGGGACAATGAGCAGTTCTTC	CASIKSGDNEQFF
TRBJ2-5	TRBD2	-	TRBV27	TGTGCCAGCAGTCCCATCTCCCCGACTAGCGGGCTAGAGACCCAGTACTTC	CASSPISPTSGLETQYF
TRBJ2-5	-	many	TRBV6-5	TGTGCCAGCAGTTACGGCCGGTACCAAGAGACCCAGTACTTC	CASSYGRYQETQYF
TRBJ2-7	TRBD2	-	TRBV5-1	TGCGCCAGCAGCCCTGCGGGAGGGCACTACGAGCAGTACTTC	CASSPAGGHYEQYF
TRBJ1-1	-	many	TRBV30	TGTGCCTGGACCCCCCCGGGGAAGGCTTTCTTT	CAWTPPGKAFF
TRBJ1-1	-	many	TRBV29-1	TGCAGCGTGAGCTGGGAGACTGAAGCTTTCTTT	CSVSWETEAFF
TRBJ2-7	TRBD1	many	TRBV11-2	TGTGCCAGCAGCTTATACAGCATCGGTAGGACAGGACACGACGAGCAGTACTTC	CASSLYSIGRTGHDEQYF
TRBJ2-7	TRBD2	-	TRBV5-1	TGCGCCAGCAGCCGTTCCGGGACTAGCGGGAGGCGCGAGCAGTACTTC	CASSRSGTSGRREQYF
TRBJ2-2	TRBD2	-	TRBV7-9	TGTGCCAGCAGGGAGGCGGGAGCGGACACCGGGGAGCTGTTTTTT	CASREAGADTGELFF